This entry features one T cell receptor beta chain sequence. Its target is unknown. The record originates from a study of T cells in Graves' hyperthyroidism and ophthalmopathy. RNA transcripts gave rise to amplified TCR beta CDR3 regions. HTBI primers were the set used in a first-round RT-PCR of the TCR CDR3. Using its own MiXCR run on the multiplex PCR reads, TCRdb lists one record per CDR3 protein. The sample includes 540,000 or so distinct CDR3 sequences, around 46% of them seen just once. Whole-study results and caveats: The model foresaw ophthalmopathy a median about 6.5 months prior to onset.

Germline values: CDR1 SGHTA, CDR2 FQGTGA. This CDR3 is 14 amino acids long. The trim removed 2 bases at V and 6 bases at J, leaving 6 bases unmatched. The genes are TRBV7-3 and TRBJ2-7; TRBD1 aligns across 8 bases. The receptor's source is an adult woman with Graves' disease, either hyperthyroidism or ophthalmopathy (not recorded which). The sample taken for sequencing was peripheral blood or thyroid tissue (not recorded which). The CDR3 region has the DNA TGTGCCAGCAGCTTAGATGACGACAGGGGCGAGCAGTACTTC. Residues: CASSLDDDRGEQYF. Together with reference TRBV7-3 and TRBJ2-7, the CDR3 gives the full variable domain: GAGVSQTPSNKVTEKGKYVELRCDPISGHTALYWYRQSLGQGPEFLIYFQGTGAADDSGLPNDRFFAVRPEGSVSTLKIQRTERGDSAVYLCASSLDDDRGEQYFGPGTRLTVT.